A selection of T cell receptor beta chains follows, all from one sample in a study of blood T cell repertoires in COVID-19. Profiling relied on immunoSEQ multiplex PCR, and the TCRdb table lists in-frame clones only, not all of them. The profile shows roughly 120,000 clones, roughly 80% of them singletons. The sequencing sample was made of peripheral blood. Every receptor here comes from a man in his 70s with acute or convalescent COVID-19. CDR3s include the opening cysteine and the closing phenylalanine or tryptophan. A D gene is named only where the DNA matches it firmly. Only some rows state a clone size, as once, few, many or a class for expanded clones.

size: -; J: TRBJ2-7; V: TRBV3-1/TRBV3-2; D: -; CDR3: CASSPGTNYEQYF; DNA: TGTGCCAGCAGCCCGGGGACAAACTACGAGCAGTACTTC
size: once; J: TRBJ1-2; V: TRBV5-1; D: -; CDR3: CASSLQFGGLEARGYTF; DNA: TGCGCCAGCAGCTTGCAATTTGGGGGACTCGAGGCGAGGGGCTACACCTTC
size: -; J: TRBJ1-1; V: TRBV6-5; D: -; CDR3: CASTQLGGEAFF; DNA: TGTGCCAGCACCCAACTGGGCGGGGAAGCTTTCTTT
size: -; J: TRBJ2-7; V: TRBV14; D: -; CDR3: CASSRGLSSYEQYF; DNA: TGTGCCAGCAGCCGGGGGCTGAGCTCCTACGAGCAGTACTTC
size: -; J: TRBJ2-5; V: TRBV19; D: TRBD2; CDR3: CASSASGRRRETQYF; DNA: TGTGCCAGTAGTGCTAGCGGGCGCCGGCGAGAGACCCAGTACTTC
size: -; J: TRBJ1-6; V: TRBV3-1/TRBV3-2; D: TRBD1; CDR3: CASSHLDRASPLHF; DNA: TGTGCCAGCAGCCACCTGGACAGGGCATCACCCCTCCACTTT
size: -; J: TRBJ2-1; V: TRBV19; D: -; CDR3: CASSINSYNEQFF; DNA: TGTGCCAGTAGTATCAATTCCTACAATGAGCAGTTCTTC
size: -; J: TRBJ2-3; V: TRBV9; D: -; CDR3: CASSLGNPSTDTQYF; DNA: TGTGCCAGCAGCCTCGGGAATCCGAGCACAGATACGCAGTATTTT
size: -; J: TRBJ2-3; V: TRBV7-3; D: -; CDR3: CASSALGSADTQYF; DNA: TGTGCCAGCAGCGCCCTCGGGAGCGCAGATACGCAGTATTTT
size: -; J: TRBJ2-5; V: TRBV21-1; D: -; CDR3: CASSKQVAGQETQYF; DNA: TGTGCCAGCAGCAAACAGGTAGCGGGTCAGGAGACCCAGTACTTC
size: -; J: TRBJ2-5; V: TRBV29-1; D: TRBD2; CDR3: CSVNLAEETQYF; DNA: TGCAGCGTAAATCTAGCGGAAGAGACCCAGTACTTC
size: -; J: TRBJ2-1; V: TRBV7-9; D: -; CDR3: CASSLGSGGLNEQFF; DNA: TGTGCCAGCAGCTTAGGCAGCGGAGGCTTAAATGAGCAGTTCTTC
size: -; J: TRBJ2-1; V: TRBV5-1; D: -; CDR3: CASSFHLYNEQFF; DNA: TGCGCCAGCAGCTTCCACCTATACAATGAGCAGTTCTTC
size: -; J: TRBJ2-7; V: TRBV9; D: -; CDR3: CASSVGGNNYEQYF; DNA: TGTGCCAGCAGCGTAGGCGGTAATAACTACGAGCAGTACTTC
size: -; J: TRBJ2-2; V: TRBV28; D: -; CDR3: CASSWTDLNTGELFF; DNA: TGTGCCAGCAGTTGGACGGACTTGAACACCGGGGAGCTGTTTTTT
size: many; J: TRBJ2-7; V: TRBV11-2; D: -; CDR3: CASSSLRYPYEQYF; DNA: TGTGCCAGCAGCTCCTTGAGATACCCATACGAGCAGTACTTC
size: -; J: TRBJ2-3; V: TRBV12-3/TRBV12-4; D: -; CDR3: CASSPDTTDTQYF; DNA: TGTGCCAGCAGTCCTGACACCACAGATACGCAGTATTTT
size: once; J: TRBJ2-7; V: TRBV19; D: -; CDR3: CASSMGRKGFAYEQYF; DNA: TGTGCCAGTAGTATGGGCCGTAAAGGTTTCGCCTACGAGCAGTACTTC
size: -; J: TRBJ2-2; V: TRBV9; D: TRBD1; CDR3: CASRPGTGVPGELFF; DNA: TGTGCCAGCAGACCAGGGACAGGGGTGCCCGGGGAGCTGTTTTTT
size: -; J: TRBJ2-5; V: TRBV9; D: -; CDR3: CASSVFSGETQYF; DNA: TGTGCCAGCAGCGTATTTTCCGGGGAGACCCAGTACTTC
size: -; J: TRBJ1-3; V: TRBV9; D: TRBD1; CDR3: CASSVARGTGNTIYF; DNA: TGTGCCAGCAGCGTAGCCAGGGGGACCGGAAACACCATATATTTT
size: -; J: TRBJ1-2; V: TRBV28; D: -; CDR3: CASSLQFYGYTF; DNA: TGTGCCAGCAGTTTACAGTTTTATGGCTACACCTTC
size: -; J: TRBJ2-4; V: TRBV6-2/TRBV6-3; D: -; CDR3: CASSYSGAVAKNIQYF; DNA: TGTGCCAGCAGTTATTCAGGGGCCGTAGCCAAAAACATTCAGTACTTC
size: few; J: TRBJ2-2; V: TRBV9; D: TRBD2; CDR3: CASSGGLAGFSGELFF; DNA: TGTGCCAGCAGCGGCGGACTAGCGGGGTTCTCCGGGGAGCTGTTTTTT
size: -; J: TRBJ2-5; V: TRBV4-1; D: -; CDR3: CASSHSAGGQEETQYF; DNA: TGCGCCAGCAGCCACTCAGCGGGTGGGCAAGAAGAGACCCAGTACTTC
size: -; J: TRBJ1-2; V: TRBV11-2; D: TRBD1; CDR3: CASSPGDRLVGGYTF; DNA: TGTGCCAGCAGCCCCGGGGACAGGCTCGTAGGGGGCTACACCTTC
size: -; J: TRBJ1-3; V: TRBV28; D: -; CDR3: CASSPPGRDGNTIYF; DNA: TGTGCCAGCAGCCCCCCTGGCAGGGATGGAAACACCATATATTTT
size: -; J: TRBJ2-5; V: TRBV28; D: -; CDR3: CASSTRETQYF; DNA: TGTGCCAGCAGTACTCGGGAGACCCAGTACTTC